Sequencing of this T cell receptor (beta chain) was carried out in a study of regulatory T cells in long-lasting Graves disease. This clonotype appeared many times. Its target is not known. V gave up 3 bases and J gave up 4 bases, with 4 bases separating them. Germline V lookup: CDR1 SGHTA, CDR2 FQGTGA. The CDR3 length is 12 residues. Study observations and caveats: TRBV28, TRBJ1-2 and TRBJ2-5 were segments that persistent disease favored.

As to time point: newly diagnosed GD, antithyroid drugs for less than 3 months. RNA extracted from PBMCs served as the sequencing template. The authors built TCR beta libraries using iRepertoire HTBI primers and Arm-PCR of CDR3 regions. TCRdb used MiXCR to reprocess the multiplex PCR reads, holding one entry per CDR3 protein. The repertoire holds some 500,000 distinct CDR3 sequences, with approximately 13% as singletons. These data were likewise used in another study, on T cells in Graves' hyperthyroidism and ophthalmopathy.

The TCR comes from a man younger than 40 with Graves disease. The chain employs TRBV7-3 and TRBJ1-5; unclear D gene. The sequenced sample was peripheral blood mononuclear cells (PBMCs), obtained at new diagnosis, from a patient treated with antithyroid drugs. CDR3 loop: CASSFPNQPQHF. For the CDR3, the DNA is TGTGCCAGCAGCTTTCCGAATCAGCCCCAGCATTTT.